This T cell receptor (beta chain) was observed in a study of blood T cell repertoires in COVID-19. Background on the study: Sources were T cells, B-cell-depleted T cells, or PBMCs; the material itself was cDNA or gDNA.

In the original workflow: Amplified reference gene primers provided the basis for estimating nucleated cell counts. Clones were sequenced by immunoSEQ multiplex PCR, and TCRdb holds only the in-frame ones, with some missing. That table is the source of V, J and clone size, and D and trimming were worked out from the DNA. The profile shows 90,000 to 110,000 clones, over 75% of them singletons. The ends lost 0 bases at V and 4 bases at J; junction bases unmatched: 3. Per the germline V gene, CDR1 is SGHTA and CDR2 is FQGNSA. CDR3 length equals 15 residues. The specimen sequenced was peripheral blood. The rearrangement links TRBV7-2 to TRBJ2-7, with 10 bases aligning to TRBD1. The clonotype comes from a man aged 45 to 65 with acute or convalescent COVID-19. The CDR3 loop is CASSLADRGQYEQYF. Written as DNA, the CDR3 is TGTGCCAGCAGCTTAGCAGACAGGGGGCAGTACGAGCAGTACTTC.